Shown below are 12 T cell receptor beta chains from a single sample sequenced in a study of blood T cell repertoires in COVID-19. Profiling relied on immunoSEQ multiplex PCR, and the TCRdb table lists in-frame clones only, not all of them. The data hold about 200,000 clones, with more than 75% observed a single time. Sequencing was carried out using peripheral blood. The receptors stem from an older person with COVID-19, enrolled during active disease.

The V and J genes are TRBV7-2 and TRBJ2-5; 8 bases are shared with TRBD2. The CDR3 runs 14 residues. CDR1 and CDR2 (germline): SGHTA, FQGNSA. V shed 6 bases and J 4 bases; nucleotides not matched to a gene: 7. The CDR3 bases are TGTGCCAGCAGTTGGACTAGCACCGGAGAGACCCAGTACTTC. It codes for CASSWTSTGETQYF. Complete variable domain (other parts from reference TRBV7-2 and TRBJ2-5): GAGVSQSPSNKVTEKGKDVELRCDPISGHTALYWYRQSLGQGLEFLIYFQGNSAPDKSGLPSDRFSAERTGGSVSTLTIQRTQQEDSAVYLCASSWTSTGETQYFGPGTRLLVL.

V and J are TRBV4-2 and TRBJ1-3; no firm D call. The V gene lost 2 bases and the J gene lost 4 bases, with 12 bases spanning the gap. The CDR3 is 15 amino acids. Germline V lookup: CDR1 LGHNA, CDR2 YNFKEQ. The CDR3 loop is CASSQPTGVGNTIYF. The CDR3, as DNA: TGTGCCAGCAGCCAACCGACCGGGGTGGGAAACACCATATATTTT.

The chain combines TRBV19 with TRBJ1-5; 8 nucleotides agree with TRBD1. Germline CDR1 and CDR2: LNHDA and SQIVND (reference sequence). The junction had 12 bases not matched to a gene; V was cut back by 5 bases and J by 0 bases. The CDR3 is made up of 18 amino acids. The CDR3 loop reads CASSVGQRTGYSNQPQHF. The CDR3 DNA follows: TGTGCCAGTAGTGTCGGACAGAGGACAGGGTATAGCAATCAGCCCCAGCATTTT.

The chain joins TRBV23-1 to TRBJ2-1; 12 bases agree with TRBD2. TRBV23-1 is recorded as an ORF, its role being uncertain. V was clipped by 0 bases and J by 3 bases; unmatched bases: 15. The CDR3 has 21 amino acids. In DNA, the CDR3 is TGCGCCAGCAGTCAATCGTACCCCTCTATAGGGACTAGCGGGTGCTACAATGAGCAGTTCTTC. Its translation is CASSQSYPSIGTSGCYNEQFF.

The CDR3 spells CASSLEVGAGAETQYF. In nucleotides, the CDR3 is TGCGCCAGCAGCTTGGAAGTTGGGGCGGGGGCGGAGACCCAGTACTTC. The chain is built from TRBV5-1 and TRBJ2-5, with D possibly matching TRBD2 (7 bases). The CDR3 is 16 amino acids. V was cut by 0 bases and J by 5 bases, with 17 bases left in between. Germline CDR1 is SGHRS and CDR2 is YFSETQ.

The J gene is TRBJ2-1, the V gene TRBV19; perhaps TRBD2 as D (5 bases). CDR1 and CDR2 (germline): LNHDA, SQIVND (reference sequence). Trimming pared 4 bases from V and 0 bases from J, leaving 10 bases between. CDR3 length: 15 amino acids. CDR3 in amino acids: CASSNEGASYNEQFF. As DNA, the CDR3 is TGTGCCAGTAGTAACGAGGGAGCCTCCTACAATGAGCAGTTCTTC.

The chain couples TRBV27 to TRBJ1-1, with D maybe TRBD1 (6 bases). Trimming cost V 1 base and J 5 bases, with 11 bases left between them. The CDR3 has 14 amino acids. In germline, CDR1 is MNHEY, CDR2 SMNVEV (reference sequence). For the CDR3, the DNA is TGTGCCAGCAGTTTATGGTCAGGGGAAACTGAAGCTTTCTTT. Amino acid sequence: CASSLWSGETEAFF.

The V call is TRBV11-2, the J call TRBJ1-2; tentatively, D is TRBD1 (6 bases). Germline V CDR1 and CDR2: SGHAT, FQNNGV. V dropped 5 bases and J dropped 8 bases, with 21 bases sitting between them. The CDR3 runs 15 residues. CDR3 sequence reads: CASSAPRTQGLGYTF. The DNA of the CDR3 is TGTGCCAGCAGCGCCCCCCGCACACAGGGTTTGGGCTACACCTTC. The whole variable domain, filled in from reference TRBV11-2 and TRBJ1-2, reads EAGVAQSPRYKIIEKRQSVAFWCNPISGHATLYWYQQILGQGPKLLIQFQNNGVVDDSQLPKDRFSAERLKGVDSTLKIQPAKLEDSAVYLCASSAPRTQGLGYTFGSGTRLTVV.

The rearrangement joins TRBV6-5 to TRBJ1-3; possibly TRBD1 for D (6 bases). The CDR3 is made up of 16 amino acids. V lost 4 bases and J lost 0, with 13 bases in between. Per the germline V gene, CDR1 is MNHEY and CDR2 is SVGAGI. The CDR3 DNA reads as TGTGCCAGCAGTTTAACAGGGTTCAGCTCTGGAAACACCATATATTTT. Amino acid sequence: CASSLTGFSSGNTIYF.

The chain has TRBV7-2 and TRBJ2-7, with TRBD1 as a possible D gene (5 bases). The CDR3 runs to 13 residues. CDR1 and CDR2 from the germline V gene are SGHTA and FQGNSA. V gave up 4 bases and J gave up 3 bases, with 10 bases separating them. The CDR3 region has the DNA TGTGCCAGCAGCTCCCTCACAGGCTACGAGCAGTACTTC. This gives the protein CASSSLTGYEQYF.

This rearrangement joins TRBV4-2 to TRBJ2-7; 13 positions agree with TRBD2. In germline, CDR1 is LGHNA, CDR2 YNFKEQ. There are 17 residues in the CDR3. Trimming took 1 base from V and 1 from J; bases not matched to a gene: 4. The CDR3 DNA follows: TGTGCCAGCAGCCAAGGGACTAGCGGGAGTGGTTCCTACGAGCAGTACTTC. Translation gives CASSQGTSGSGSYEQYF.

The V gene is TRBV3-1 (or the pseudogene TRBV3-2), the J gene TRBJ2-1; 8 bases are a match to TRBD1. The CDR3 spans 14 residues. Germline lookup yields CDR1 LGHDT and CDR2 YNNKEL (reference sequence). V was pared by 2 bases and J by 9 bases, with 6 bases of the junction left unmatched. The CDR3 bases are TGTGCCAGCAGCCAAACAGGACAGGGTACTGAGCAGTTCTTC. It is translated as CASSQTGQGTEQFF.